These T cell receptor beta chains were read from a single sample in a study of long-term antiretroviral therapy in people with HIV. Sequencing used immunoSEQ multiplex PCR; TCRdb keeps in-frame clones, though not all of them. The data hold 35,000 to 50,000 clones, with about 89% observed a single time. The source material was unsorted PBMCs, sampled 0.1 years before starting antiretroviral therapy. The receptor set was obtained from a woman aged 45-60 years with HIV. Each CDR3 is given with its conserved first and last residue. The order of the fields is V gene, CDR3 length, D gene, J gene, clone size, CDR3 protein, CDR3 DNA. D genes are given only for firm matches. Rows may omit the clone size; those that give it use once, few, many or a size class.

>TRBV7-9|14|NA|TRBJ2-7|few
CASSSPLGTYEQYF
TGTGCCAGCAGCTCCCCCTTGGGGACCTACGAGCAGTACTTC
>TRBV30|13|NA|TRBJ2-5|once
CAWVGGGVETQYF
TGTGCCTGGGTCGGCGGAGGGGTTGAGACCCAGTACTTC
>TRBV27|16|NA|TRBJ1-4|NA
CAGIGGRAATNEKLFF
TGTGCCGGAATAGGGGGAAGAGCAGCAACTAATGAAAAACTGTTTTTT
>TRBV4-1|13|NA|TRBJ1-5|few
CASSQGGDQPQHF
TGCGCCAGCAGCCAAGGGGGAGATCAGCCCCAGCATTTT
>TRBV6-6|13|NA|TRBJ2-7|NA
CASSPARAYEQYF
TGTGCCAGCAGTCCCGCTCGGGCCTACGAGCAGTACTTC
>TRBV10-3|13|TRBD1|TRBJ1-1|NA
CAIRSTGSTEAFF
TGTGCCATCAGATCGACAGGGAGCACTGAAGCTTTCTTT
>TRBV11-2|16|NA|TRBJ2-1|NA
CASSLVGWGTYNEQFF
TGTGCCAGCAGCTTAGTAGGGTGGGGTACCTACAATGAGCAGTTCTTC
>TRBV11-2|13|NA|TRBJ1-2|NA
CASSPRRDYGYTF
TGTGCCAGCAGCCCCCGTAGGGACTATGGCTACACCTTC
>TRBV6-6|12|TRBD1|TRBJ2-7|once
CASSRQGGEQYF
TGTGCCAGCAGCAGACAGGGTGGCGAGCAGTACTTC
>TRBV11-1|16|TRBD1|TRBJ2-5|NA
CASSLGTGGGDETQYF
TGTGCCAGCAGCTTAGGGACAGGGGGCGGTGATGAGACCCAGTACTTC
>TRBV19|19|TRBD1|TRBJ2-2|NA
CASSPPPGQGGSYTGELFF
TGTGCCAGTAGTCCTCCACCGGGACAGGGGGGTTCTTACACCGGGGAGCTGTTTTTT
>TRBV28|18|NA|TRBJ2-5|NA
CASSTLGGASLGQETQYF
TGTGCCAGCAGCACCTTAGGAGGGGCCAGCTTGGGACAAGAGACCCAGTACTTC
>TRBV28|16|TRBD1|TRBJ2-3|NA
CASSPEAGGLVDTQYF
TGTGCCAGCAGCCCTGAGGCAGGGGGCTTGGTAGATACGCAGTATTTT
>TRBV5-1|16|NA|TRBJ2-3|NA
CASSLDGRPSTDTQYF
TGCGCCAGCAGCTTGGATGGCCGCCCAAGCACAGATACGCAGTATTTT
>TRBV6-6|13|NA|TRBJ2-5|NA
CASRPQGKETQYF
TGTGCCAGCAGACCACAGGGAAAAGAGACCCAGTACTTC
>TRBV15|16|NA|TRBJ1-3|NA
CATSGYRFLSGNTIYF
TGTGCCACCAGCGGCTACAGGTTTCTCTCTGGAAACACCATATATTTT
>TRBV6-5|16|NA|TRBJ1-3|once
CASSYSRGSSGNTIYF
TGTGCCAGCAGTTACTCTCGCGGGAGCTCTGGAAACACCATATATTTT
>TRBV2|13|NA|TRBJ1-1|NA
CASRGSMNTEAFF
TGTGCCAGCAGAGGCTCAATGAACACTGAAGCTTTCTTT
>TRBV2|13|NA|TRBJ2-7|few
CASSERDLREQYF
TGTGCCAGCAGTGAACGGGACTTAAGGGAGCAGTACTTC
>TRBV11-2|14|NA|TRBJ2-3|NA
CASRTYRGADTQYF
TGTGCCAGCAGGACCTACCGGGGAGCAGATACGCAGTATTTT